This TCR beta chain was captured in a study of blood T cell repertoires in COVID-19. V shed 3 bases and J shed 6 bases, with 8 bases lying between them. Looked up from germline, CDR1 is SGHTA and CDR2 is FQGNSA. This CDR3 has 12 residues. This clone was seen once. The table came from immunoSEQ multiplex PCR; TCRdb's copy has only in-frame clones and leaves some out. Of under 300,000 clones listed, more than 75% are singletons. The chain links TRBV7-2 to TRBJ1-2; D not certain. The TCR sequence derives from a woman aged 70-85 years with active or convalescent COVID-19. What was sequenced was peripheral blood. The CDR3 nucleotides read TGTGCCAGCAGCTTTTATCAGGATGGCTACACCTTC. Translation: CASSFYQDGYTF.